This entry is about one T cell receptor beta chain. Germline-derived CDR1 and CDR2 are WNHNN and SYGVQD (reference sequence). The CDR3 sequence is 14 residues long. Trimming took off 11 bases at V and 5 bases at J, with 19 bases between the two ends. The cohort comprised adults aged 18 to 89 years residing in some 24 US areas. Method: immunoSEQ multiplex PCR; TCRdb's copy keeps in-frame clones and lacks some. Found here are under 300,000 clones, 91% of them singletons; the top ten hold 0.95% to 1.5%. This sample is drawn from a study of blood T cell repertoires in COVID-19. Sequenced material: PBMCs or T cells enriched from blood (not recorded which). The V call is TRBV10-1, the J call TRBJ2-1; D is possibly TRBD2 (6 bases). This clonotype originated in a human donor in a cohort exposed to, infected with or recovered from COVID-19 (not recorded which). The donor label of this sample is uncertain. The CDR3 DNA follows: TGCGCCCGCCAAGGGAGGAGGGACGACAATGAGCAGTTCTTC. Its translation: CARQGRRDDNEQFF.